This is a list of T cell receptor beta chains from one sample in a study of T cell repertoires in cytomegalovirus infection. A single record per CDR3 protein comes from TCRdb applying MiXCR to the reads. This sample carries 400,000 to 550,000 distinct CDR3 sequences, around 10% of them seen once, and the ten largest clones take roughly a tenth. Sequenced material: PBMCs. The receptors were sampled from a human donor in good health (CMV status not recorded). Some clones in this sample may be carry-over from other donors' samples. CDR3s include the opening cysteine and the closing phenylalanine or tryptophan. A D gene is named only where the DNA matches it firmly. Not all rows give a size; the values are once, few, many and, for expanded clones, a class.

J gene | D gene | clone size | V gene | CDR3 protein | CDR3 DNA
TRBJ1-1 | TRBD1 | many | TRBV19 | CASSKLGTGDPNTEAFF | TGTGCCAGTAGTAAGCTAGGGACAGGGGACCCGAACACTGAAGCTTTCTTT
TRBJ2-6 | TRBD1 | - | TRBV12-3/TRBV12-4 | CASTDRGIAGANVLTF | TGTGCCAGCACGGACAGGGGAATCGCTGGGGCCAACGTCCTGACTTTC
TRBJ2-3 | - | many | TRBV7-2 | CASSSGIGTDTQYF | TGTGCCAGCAGCTCGGGGATCGGCACAGATACGCAGTATTTT
TRBJ2-1 | TRBD1 | few | TRBV20-1 | CSAHQGAILNEQFF | TGCAGTGCGCATCAGGGGGCGATACTCAATGAGCAGTTCTTC
TRBJ2-3 | TRBD2 | many | TRBV18 | CASSPPRQREGTDTQYF | TGTGCCAGCTCACCACCGAGACAGCGGGAAGGGACAGATACGCAGTATTTT
TRBJ2-1 | TRBD1 | many | TRBV12-3/TRBV12-4 | CASSLGQGDNEQFF | TGTGCCAGCAGTTTAGGACAGGGGGACAATGAGCAGTTCTTC
TRBJ2-2 | TRBD1 | many | TRBV18 | CASSTGTGGNTGELFF | TGTGCCAGCTCAACCGGGACAGGGGGAAACACCGGGGAGCTGTTTTTT
TRBJ1-4 | TRBD1 | - | TRBV4-2 | CASSQTNTGVSEKLFF | TGTGCCAGCAGCCAGACCAACACAGGGGTTAGTGAAAAACTGTTTTTT
TRBJ2-7 | - | many | TRBV7-9 | CASSAVLTYEQYF | TGTGCCAGCAGCGCCGTTTTGACCTACGAGCAGTACTTC
TRBJ2-1 | - | - | TRBV28 | CASSLGARGHEQFF | TGTGCCAGCAGTTTAGGGGCGAGGGGCCATGAGCAGTTCTTC
TRBJ2-5 | TRBD1 | many | TRBV28 | CASSFRDRVETQYF | TGTGCCAGCAGTTTCCGGGACAGGGTCGAGACCCAGTACTTC
TRBJ2-1 | TRBD2 | - | TRBV5-5 | CASSRISGRNEQFF | TGTGCCAGCAGCCGGATTAGCGGGCGCAATGAGCAGTTCTTC
TRBJ1-2 | - | many | TRBV10-3 | CAISEFRTGDYGYTF | TGTGCCATCAGTGAGTTTCGGACGGGGGACTATGGCTACACCTTC
TRBJ2-3 | - | many | TRBV7-9 | CASSLGTPLSTDTQYF | TGTGCCAGCAGCTTAGGGACTCCTCTTAGCACAGATACGCAGTATTTT
TRBJ1-5 | - | many | TRBV7-9 | CASSVDRLDQPQHF | TGTGCCAGCAGCGTCGACAGGCTTGATCAGCCCCAGCATTTT
TRBJ2-3 | - | many | TRBV12-3/TRBV12-4 | CASSHSRGDTQYF | TGTGCCAGCAGTCACTCTAGGGGAGATACGCAGTATTTT
TRBJ2-7 | TRBD2 | few | TRBV10-3 | CAISESGPSGTIYEQYF | TGTGCCATCAGTGAGTCGGGGCCTAGCGGGACGATCTACGAGCAGTACTTC
TRBJ1-4 | - | - | TRBV9 | CASSVSGTNNEKLFF | TGTGCCAGCAGCGTAAGTGGCACCAATAATGAAAAACTGTTTTTT
TRBJ2-3 | - | many | TRBV20-1 | CSAREAAGRTDTQYF | TGCAGTGCTAGAGAAGCAGCGGGCCGCACAGATACGCAGTATTTT
TRBJ1-2 | TRBD1 | - | TRBV9 | CASSSRDRSIIGGYTF | TGTGCCAGCAGCTCGAGGGACAGGAGCATTATAGGGGGCTACACCTTC
TRBJ2-5 | TRBD1 | many | TRBV7-3 | CASSPGQEGETQYF | TGTGCCAGCAGCCCAGGACAGGAAGGAGAGACCCAGTACTTC
TRBJ1-1 | - | many | TRBV7-9 | CASSNPGSNLGTEAFF | TGTGCCAGCAGCAACCCTGGCTCGAATCTGGGGACTGAAGCTTTCTTT
TRBJ2-1 | TRBD2 | many | TRBV9 | CASSGRMGTSVSNEQFF | TGTGCCAGCAGCGGCCGTATGGGGACTAGCGTTAGCAATGAGCAGTTCTTC
TRBJ1-4 | TRBD1 | many | TRBV23-1 | CASSFKAKVFRRDRKTATNEKLFF | TGCGCCAGCAGCTTCAAGGCTAAAGTCTTCCGCCGGGACAGGAAAACAGCAACTAATGAAAAACTGTTTTTT
TRBJ1-2 | - | - | TRBV10-3 | CAISVGSIYGYTF | TGTGCCATCAGTGTGGGCAGCATCTATGGCTACACCTTC
TRBJ1-3 | TRBD1 | many | TRBV6-1 | CASSVTGVSGNTIYF | TGTGCCAGCAGTGTTACAGGGGTCTCTGGAAACACCATATATTTT
TRBJ1-2 | TRBD1 | few | TRBV28 | CAIRDSHRYTF | TGTGCCATCCGGGACAGCCATCGCTACACCTTC
TRBJ2-7 | - | many | TRBV6-5 | CASIGGSGSSYEQYF | TGTGCCAGCATTGGAGGTAGCGGTAGCTCCTACGAGCAGTACTTC
TRBJ2-5 | - | many | TRBV11-2 | CASSFNRETQYF | TGTGCCAGCAGCTTCAACAGGGAGACCCAGTACTTC
TRBJ2-1 | - | many | TRBV20-1 | CSARDYNEQFF | TGCAGTGCTAGAGATTACAATGAGCAGTTCTTC
TRBJ1-5 | - | - | TRBV20-1 | CSARPLGSNPNQPQHF | TGCAGTGCTAGACCCCTGGGATCAAACCCCAATCAGCCCCAGCATTTT
TRBJ2-5 | - | many | TRBV7-9 | CASSPRSRYQETQYF | TGTGCCAGCAGCCCGAGATCACGGTACCAAGAGACCCAGTACTTC
TRBJ2-1 | TRBD2 | many | TRBV6-1 | CASSDNGGRPYNEQFF | TGTGCCAGCAGTGATAACGGCGGGAGACCCTACAATGAGCAGTTCTTC
TRBJ1-2 | - | many | TRBV20-1 | CSAAGGGRQRPFGYTF | TGCAGTGCTGCCGGCGGGGGACGACAGCGCCCTTTTGGCTACACCTTC
TRBJ1-2 | TRBD1 | - | TRBV19 | CASRTGTGVGYTF | TGTGCCAGTAGAACCGGGACAGGGGTCGGCTACACCTTC
TRBJ1-1 | TRBD1 | many | TRBV12-3/TRBV12-4 | CASSLRQGGTEAFF | TGTGCCAGCAGTTTAAGGCAGGGGGGCACTGAAGCTTTCTTT
TRBJ1-4 | - | few | TRBV2 | CASSEQGQTNEKLFF | TGTGCCAGCAGTGAACAGGGGCAAACTAATGAAAAACTGTTTTTT
TRBJ2-7 | TRBD2 | - | TRBV4-2 | CASSQDYASGRYEQYF | TGTGCCAGCAGCCAAGATTATGCTAGCGGGAGATACGAGCAGTACTTC
TRBJ2-1 | TRBD2 | many | TRBV7-8 | CASSPARLAGWSEQFF | TGTGCCAGCAGCCCAGCCAGACTAGCGGGATGGAGTGAGCAGTTCTTC
TRBJ2-3 | TRBD2 | - | TRBV29-1 | CSAATSGGTDTQYF | TGCAGCGCCGCGACTAGCGGGGGAACAGATACGCAGTATTTT
TRBJ2-2 | TRBD2 | many | TRBV10-3 | CAIRSQRENTGELFF | TGTGCCATCAGGAGTCAGCGGGAGAACACCGGGGAGCTGTTTTTT
TRBJ2-7 | - | few | TRBV29-1 | CSATTPVYEQYF | TGCAGCGCCACTACACCCGTCTACGAGCAGTACTTC
TRBJ2-5 | - | many | TRBV6-6 | CASSGLDGETQYF | TGTGCCAGCAGCGGCCTTGACGGGGAGACCCAGTACTTC
TRBJ2-5 | - | - | TRBV2 | CASSDFPQETQYF | TGTGCCAGCAGTGACTTTCCCCAAGAGACCCAGTACTTC
TRBJ2-5 | TRBD1 | many | TRBV11-2 | CASSLDGTEPETQYF | TGTGCCAGCAGCTTAGATGGGACAGAGCCAGAGACCCAGTACTTC
TRBJ1-1 | TRBD1 | many | TRBV2 | CASRDRVNTEAFF | TGTGCCAGCAGGGACAGGGTCAACACTGAAGCTTTCTTT
TRBJ1-1 | - | many | TRBV5-1 | CASSLEGPGMNTEAFF | TGCGCCAGCAGCTTGGAAGGGCCGGGGATGAACACTGAAGCTTTCTTT
TRBJ2-3 | - | - | TRBV19 | CASSIAGWRKTDTQYF | TGTGCCAGTAGTATCGCGGGGTGGCGAAAAACAGATACGCAGTATTTT
TRBJ2-1 | TRBD2 | - | TRBV20-1 | CSAREREGGNEQFF | TGCAGTGCTAGGGAGCGGGAGGGGGGCAATGAGCAGTTCTTC
TRBJ2-7 | - | many | TRBV19 | CASSSILAGEQYF | TGTGCCAGTAGTTCGATCTTGGCGGGGGAGCAGTACTTC
TRBJ2-7 | TRBD1 | many | TRBV12-3/TRBV12-4 | CASSLVGTGASEQYF | TGTGCCAGCAGTTTAGTCGGGACAGGGGCCTCCGAGCAGTACTTC
TRBJ2-7 | TRBD1 | few | TRBV5-8 | CASSYPGTDEQYF | TGTGCCAGCAGCTACCCCGGGACAGACGAGCAGTACTTC
TRBJ2-1 | TRBD2 | few | TRBV14 | CASSQVIGRGAYEQFF | TGTGCCAGCAGCCAAGTCATCGGGAGGGGCGCGTATGAGCAGTTCTTC
TRBJ2-1 | - | many | TRBV5-5 | CASSLPTGNEQFF | TGTGCCAGCAGCTTACCTACAGGGAATGAGCAGTTCTTC
TRBJ1-1 | TRBD1 | many | TRBV7-9 | CASSLGRGLWTEAFF | TGTGCCAGCAGCCTAGGCAGGGGGCTGTGGACTGAAGCTTTCTTT
TRBJ2-7 | TRBD1 | many | TRBV28 | CASSLGQGSYEQYF | TGTGCCAGCAGCTTGGGACAGGGCTCCTACGAGCAGTACTTC
TRBJ2-1 | TRBD2 | - | TRBV25-1 | CASSENTGGRYNEQFF | TGTGCCAGCAGTGAAAATACGGGAGGGCGATACAATGAGCAGTTCTTC
TRBJ2-1 | TRBD1 | many | TRBV7-8 | CASRQGTGVAYNEQFF | TGTGCCAGCAGACAAGGGACAGGGGTCGCCTACAATGAGCAGTTCTTC
TRBJ2-2 | - | - | TRBV5-5 | CASSSRESGELFF | TGTGCCAGCAGCTCCCGGGAGAGCGGGGAGCTGTTTTTT